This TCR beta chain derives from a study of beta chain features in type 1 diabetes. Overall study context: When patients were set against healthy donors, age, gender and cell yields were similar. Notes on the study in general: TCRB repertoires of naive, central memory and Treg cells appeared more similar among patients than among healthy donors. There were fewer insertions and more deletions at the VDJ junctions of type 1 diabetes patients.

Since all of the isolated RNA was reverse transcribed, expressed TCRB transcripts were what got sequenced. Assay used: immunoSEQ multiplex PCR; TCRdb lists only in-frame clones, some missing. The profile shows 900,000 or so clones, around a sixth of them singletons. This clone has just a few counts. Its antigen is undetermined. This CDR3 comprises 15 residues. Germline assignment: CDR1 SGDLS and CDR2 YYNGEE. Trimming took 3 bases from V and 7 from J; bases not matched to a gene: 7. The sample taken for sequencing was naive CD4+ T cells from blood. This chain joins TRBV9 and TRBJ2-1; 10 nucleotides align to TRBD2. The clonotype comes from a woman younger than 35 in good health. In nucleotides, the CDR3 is TGTGCCAGCAGCGCCACTAGCGGGATGAGTAATGAGCAGTTCTTC. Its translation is CASSATSGMSNEQFF.